Listed below are T cell receptor beta chains from one sample, sequenced in a study of control samples from healthy donors and cancer patients. Repertoires were generated with immunoSEQ multiplex PCR, while TCRdb's copy carries only in-frame clones and drops some. The sample lists roughly 98,000 clones, approximately 78% occurring once. The specimen sequenced was blood. Every receptor here comes from a woman aged 60-75 years in good health. The CDR3 runs from the conserved cysteine through the conserved F or W. The D gene is left open where the match is weak. A row's size may be missing; if present it is once, few, many or a size class.

size	D	V	J	DNA	CDR3
.	.	TRBV6-5	TRBJ2-1	TGTGCCAGCAGCAAGTTTGATGAGCAGTTCTTC	CASSKFDEQFF
.	TRBD2	TRBV23-1	TRBJ2-5	TGCGCCAGCACCCAAAAAACGGCGGGAGATGAGACCCAGTACTTC	CASTQKTAGDETQYF
.	.	TRBV6-1	TRBJ2-2	TGTGCCAGCAGTGAAAGGGCAAGGAACACCGGGGAGCTGTTTTTT	CASSERARNTGELFF
few	TRBD2	TRBV5-5	TRBJ2-1	TGTGCCAGCAGCTTGGCGTTAGCGGGGGGCTACAATGAGCAGTTCTTC	CASSLALAGGYNEQFF
.	.	TRBV6-2/TRBV6-3	TRBJ2-7	TGTGCCAGCAGTTCACCGACGCAGAGCTCCTACGAGCAGTACTTC	CASSSPTQSSYEQYF
.	TRBD1	TRBV7-9	TRBJ1-2	TGTGCCAGCAGCTCGACAGGGGGTGATTATGGCTACACCTTC	CASSSTGGDYGYTF
.	.	TRBV7-2	TRBJ2-2	TGTGCCAGCAGCCCACCGGGACAGAACACCGGGGAGCTGTTTTTT	CASSPPGQNTGELFF
.	TRBD1	TRBV10-3	TRBJ1-5	TGTGCCACCAGGGGGGACACAGGATTCAGCAATCAGCCCCAGCATTTT	CATRGDTGFSNQPQHF
.	TRBD1	TRBV10-2	TRBJ2-3	TGCGCCAGCAGTCCCGGGACAGGCGGAACAGATACGCAGTATTTT	CASSPGTGGTDTQYF
.	.	TRBV7-7	TRBJ2-3	TGTGCTAGCAGCCCCGCTCTGGCAGGGGGGATGAGGGATACGCAGTATTTT	CASSPALAGGMRDTQYF
.	TRBD2	TRBV7-2	TRBJ2-3	TGTGCCAGCAGCTTTAGCGGGAGGGCGGGGACAGATACGCAGTATTTT	CASSFSGRAGTDTQYF
few	.	TRBV4-1	TRBJ2-4	TGCGCCAGCAGGGACGCCGCGCAGTCTAACATTCAGTACTTC	CASRDAAQSNIQYF
.	.	TRBV5-1	TRBJ1-1	TGCGCCAGCAGCCCCCACCCCTTGAACACTGAAGCTTTCTTT	CASSPHPLNTEAFF
.	TRBD2	TRBV7-9	TRBJ2-2	TGTGCCAGCAGCCCGGTTCCGGGACTAGCGTTCACCGGGGAGCTGTTTTTT	CASSPVPGLAFTGELFF
.	.	TRBV18	TRBJ2-1	TGTGCCAGCTCACGACCGGGACTTTCTAACAATGAGCAGTTCTTC	CASSRPGLSNNEQFF
.	TRBD2	TRBV7-6	TRBJ2-7	TGTGCCAGCACCCCTTTGGTTAGCGGGGGTGGGGCCTACGAGCAGTACTTC	CASTPLVSGGGAYEQYF
.	.	TRBV7-2	TRBJ2-5	TGTGCCAGCAGCTTGGACAGTCAAGAGACCCAGTACTTC	CASSLDSQETQYF
.	.	TRBV7-2	TRBJ2-3	TGTGCCAGCAGCTTTGATCAAGTGAGCACAGATACGCAGTATTTT	CASSFDQVSTDTQYF
once	.	TRBV6-2/TRBV6-3	TRBJ1-1	TGTGCCAGCAGTTACCAGGGGAGGTGGGCTGAAGCTTTCTTT	CASSYQGRWAEAFF
.	TRBD1	TRBV2	TRBJ2-3	TGTGCCAGCATACTCTACGGACAGGGGACAGATACGCAGTATTTT	CASILYGQGTDTQYF
.	.	TRBV6-5	TRBJ1-6	TGTGCCAGCCTTCGGGGGGGGACTGTTAATTCACCCCTCCACTTT	CASLRGGTVNSPLHF
.	.	TRBV21-1	TRBJ2-7	TGTGCCAGCAGCATAAGGAAGGGGAACAGCGAGCAGTACTTC	CASSIRKGNSEQYF
.	.	TRBV19	TRBJ2-3	TGTGCCAGTAGTATAAAAGGAGGACAGTTTAGCACAGATACGCAGTATTTT	CASSIKGGQFSTDTQYF
.	.	TRBV7-6	TRBJ2-6	TGTGCCAGCAGCAACAGGCAAGCAGAGAGCTCTGGGGCCAACGTCCTGACTTTC	CASSNRQAESSGANVLTF
.	.	TRBV5-6	TRBJ2-7	TGTGCCAGCAGCTTGAAGCAGGGCCCTTCCTACGAGCAGTACTTC	CASSLKQGPSYEQYF
.	TRBD1	TRBV25-1	TRBJ1-4	TGTGCCAGCAGTGAAGGCAGACAGGGGCCGGGGGCTAATGAAAAACTGTTTTTT	CASSEGRQGPGANEKLFF
.	TRBD2	TRBV9	TRBJ2-5	TGTGCCAGCAGCGAAATAGCGGGAGGGGGGACCCAGTACTTC	CASSEIAGGGTQYF
.	TRBD2	TRBV18	TRBJ2-5	TGTGCCAGCTCACCAGCGGGGGGGCCAGAGACCCAGTACTTC	CASSPAGGPETQYF
few	.	TRBV6-5	TRBJ2-1	TGTGCCACCTCGGGCAGAAACAATGAGCAGTTCTTC	CATSGRNNEQFF